A single sample is the source of the 8 T cell receptor beta chains below, sequenced in a study of blood T cell repertoires in COVID-19. The data were produced by immunoSEQ multiplex PCR, yet TCRdb's version contains in-frame clones alone and is incomplete. The repertoire holds around 340,000 clones, roughly 90% seen once, with just over 7% in the top ten. Sample: peripheral blood. The origin of the receptors is a woman aged 60-75 years with COVID-19, enrolled during active disease.

V and J are TRBV3-1 (or the pseudogene TRBV3-2) and TRBJ2-5, with TRBD1 identical over 9 bases. The CDR3 covers 14 residues. Germline CDR1 LGHDT, CDR2 YNNKEL (reference sequence). The V segment lost 4 bases and the J segment 4 bases; nucleotides outside the gene matches: 4. This chain's CDR3 is CASSLYRGRETQYF. In nucleotides, the CDR3 is TGTGCCAGCAGCCTATACAGGGGGCGAGAGACCCAGTACTTC.

The chain recombines TRBV5-5 with TRBJ1-2; TRBD1 agrees at 8 bases. Germline trimming cut 0 bases from V and 5 bases from J; bases unmatched to any gene: 3. Germline V lookup: CDR1 SGHKS, CDR2 YYEKEE (reference sequence). The CDR3 is made up of 14 amino acids. The CDR3 nucleotides are TGTGCCAGCAGCTTGGGGACAGGGACGTATGGCTACACCTTC. Translated: CASSLGTGTYGYTF.

CDR3 DNA: TGTGCCAGCAGCGTAGAGGATCGGGGCACAGATACGCAGTATTTT. Translating it yields CASSVEDRGTDTQYF. V gene TRBV9 combines with J gene TRBJ2-3; D unclear. Germline CDR1 and CDR2: SGDLS and YYNGEE. The V gene lost 0 bases and the J gene lost 1 base, with 9 bases spanning the gap. The CDR3 is 15 amino acids.

V and J are TRBV27 and TRBJ2-3; 7 nucleotides align to TRBD1. Germline CDR1 MNHEY, CDR2 SMNVEV (reference sequence). The V and J ends lost 6 bases and 4 bases, in that order; junction bases with no gene match: 7. The CDR3 contains 14 residues. The CDR3 spells CASSRQGSADTQYF. CDR3 nucleotides: TGTGCCAGCAGCCGACAGGGTTCCGCAGATACGCAGTATTTT.

CDR3 bases: TGTGCCAGCAGGCTACAGGGGACCTCTAATGAAAAACTGTTTTTT. Translation gives CASRLQGTSNEKLFF. V usage is TRBV2 and J usage is TRBJ1-4; 7 bases align to TRBD1. Germline assignment: CDR1 SNHLY and CDR2 FYNNEI. Trimming at V came to 6 bases and at J to 3 bases, leaving 7 bases not matched to a gene. The CDR3 covers 15 residues.

This sequence joins TRBV7-8 and TRBJ1-2, with TRBD1 matching over 7 bases. With 5 bases clipped from V and 4 bases from J, the junction kept 4 bases outside the gene matches. Germline CDR1 and CDR2: SGHVS and FQNEAQ. The CDR3 has 13 residues. The CDR3 DNA follows: TGTGCCAGCAGCGACAGGGTGGGCTATGGCTACACCTTC. It encodes CASSDRVGYGYTF.

The chain carries TRBV25-1 and TRBJ1-1; 7 bases line up with TRBD1. The germline V gene has CDR1 MGHDK and CDR2 SYGVNS. The V gene end was trimmed by 3 bases and the J gene end by 6 bases; junction bases not matched to a gene: 1. The CDR3 is 12 residues long. Here the CDR3 reads CASSDGTAEAFF. For the CDR3, the DNA is TGTGCCAGCAGTGATGGGACAGCTGAAGCTTTCTTT.

This sequence joins TRBV6-5 and TRBJ2-6; D remains unclear. The CDR3 consists of 15 residues. V was pared by 5 bases and J by 4 bases, with 12 bases between. Germline V gene data show CDR1 as MNHEY and CDR2 as SVGAGI. DNA of the CDR3: TGTGCCAGCAGTCCCTCGGTAGCCGGGGCCAACGTCCTGACTTTC. This encodes CASSPSVAGANVLTF.